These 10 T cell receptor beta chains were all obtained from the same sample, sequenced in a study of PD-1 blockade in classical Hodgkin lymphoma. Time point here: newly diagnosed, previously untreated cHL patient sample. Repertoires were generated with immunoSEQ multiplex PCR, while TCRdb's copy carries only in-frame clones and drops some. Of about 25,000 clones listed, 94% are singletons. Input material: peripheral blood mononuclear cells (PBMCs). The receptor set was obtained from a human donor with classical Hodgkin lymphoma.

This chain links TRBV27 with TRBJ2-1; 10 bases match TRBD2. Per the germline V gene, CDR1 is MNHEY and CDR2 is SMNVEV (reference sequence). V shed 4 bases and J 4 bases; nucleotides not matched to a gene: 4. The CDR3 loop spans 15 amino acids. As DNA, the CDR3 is TGTGCCAGCAGTTACGGACTAGCGGTTTACAATGAGCAGTTCTTC. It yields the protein CASSYGLAVYNEQFF.

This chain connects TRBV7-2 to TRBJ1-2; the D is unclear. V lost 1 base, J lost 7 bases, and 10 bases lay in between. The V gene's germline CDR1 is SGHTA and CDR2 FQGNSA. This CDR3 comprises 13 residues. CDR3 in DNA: TGTGCCAGCAGCTTAGGAGTGGCGATTGGCTACACCTTC. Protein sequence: CASSLGVAIGYTF.

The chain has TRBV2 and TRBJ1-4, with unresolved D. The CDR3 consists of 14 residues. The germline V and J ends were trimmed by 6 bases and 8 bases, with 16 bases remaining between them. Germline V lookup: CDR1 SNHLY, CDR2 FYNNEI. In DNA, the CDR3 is TGTGCCAGCAGCCTGACTGAAGCGGAGGAAAAACTGTTTTTT. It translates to CASSLTEAEEKLFF.

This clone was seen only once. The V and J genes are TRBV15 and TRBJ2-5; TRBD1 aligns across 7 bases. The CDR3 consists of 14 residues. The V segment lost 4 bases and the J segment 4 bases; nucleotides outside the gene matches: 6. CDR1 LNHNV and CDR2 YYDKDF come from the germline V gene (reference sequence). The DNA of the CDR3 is TGTGCCACCAGCACCGGGACAGCTCGAGAGACCCAGTACTTC. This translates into CATSTGTARETQYF.

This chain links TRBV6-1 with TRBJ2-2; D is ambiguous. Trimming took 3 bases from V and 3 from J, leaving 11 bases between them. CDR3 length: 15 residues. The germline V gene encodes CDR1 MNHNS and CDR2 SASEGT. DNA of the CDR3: TGTGCCAGCAGTGAGGTGGAAAGGCACACCGGGGAGCTGTTTTTT. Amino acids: CASSEVERHTGELFF.

The CDR3 is CASSDKGSPLHF. CDR3 nucleotide sequence: TGCGCCAGCAGTGATAAGGGTTCACCCCTCCACTTT. This rearrangement joins TRBV10-1 to TRBJ1-6, with D unclear. V lost 3 bases to trimming and J lost 9 bases, with 6 bases between them. The CDR3 runs 12 residues. CDR1 and CDR2 (germline): WNHNN, SYGVQD (reference sequence).

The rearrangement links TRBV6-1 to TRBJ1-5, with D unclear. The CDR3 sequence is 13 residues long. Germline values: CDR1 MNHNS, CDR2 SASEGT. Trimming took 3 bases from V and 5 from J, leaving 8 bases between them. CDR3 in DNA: TGTGCCAGCAGTGACCCCCCACATCAGCCCCAGCATTTT. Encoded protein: CASSDPPHQPQHF.

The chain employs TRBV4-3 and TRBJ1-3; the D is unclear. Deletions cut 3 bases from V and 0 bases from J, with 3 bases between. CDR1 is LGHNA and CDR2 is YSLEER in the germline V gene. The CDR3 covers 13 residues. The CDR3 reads CASSHGSGNTIYF. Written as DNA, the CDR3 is TGCGCCAGCAGCCATGGCTCTGGAAACACCATATATTTT.

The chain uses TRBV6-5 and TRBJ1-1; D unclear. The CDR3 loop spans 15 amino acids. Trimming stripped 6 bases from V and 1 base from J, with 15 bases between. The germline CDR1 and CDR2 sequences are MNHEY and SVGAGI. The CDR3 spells CASSKAPDKNTEAFF. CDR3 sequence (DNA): TGTGCCAGCAGCAAGGCTCCAGACAAGAACACTGAAGCTTTCTTT.

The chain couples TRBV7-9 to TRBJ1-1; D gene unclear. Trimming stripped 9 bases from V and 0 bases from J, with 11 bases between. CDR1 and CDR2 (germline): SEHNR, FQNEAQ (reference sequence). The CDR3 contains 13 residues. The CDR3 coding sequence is TGTGCCAGTCGGATCAGCGTGAACACTGAAGCTTTCTTT. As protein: CASRISVNTEAFF.